One sample yielded the 21 T cell receptor beta chains listed below, sequenced in a study of T cells in Graves' hyperthyroidism and ophthalmopathy. Researchers amplified the TCR beta CDR3 regions from RNA transcripts. The TCR CDR3 was amplified in a first-round RT-PCR using the HTBI primer set. TCRdb re-called the multiplex PCR reads with MiXCR, one entry per CDR3 protein. Here the sample spans fewer than 600,000 distinct CDR3 sequences, under 15% being singletons. The sample consisted of blood. The source is a young woman with Graves' hyperthyroidism.

Only a few counts were recorded for this clonotype. This chain connects TRBV6-1 to TRBJ1-3; D call uncertain. Germline assignment: CDR1 MNHNS and CDR2 SASEGT. The V end was cut by 8 bases, the J end by 0 bases, with 11 bases between. The CDR3 totals 14 residues. The CDR3 region has the DNA TGTGCCAGCCGAACGCAGTACTCTGGAAACACCATATATTTT. This translates into CASRTQYSGNTIYF.

This clonotype was detected ten times or more. The chain couples TRBV13 to TRBJ2-5; 7 nucleotides agree with TRBD1. CDR3 length: 14 amino acids. The germline gives CDR1 PRHDT, CDR2 FYEKMQ (reference sequence). Trimming at V came to 5 bases and at J to 3 bases, leaving 6 bases not matched to a gene. In DNA, the CDR3 is TGTGCCAGCAGCCTGATAGGACAGGAAGAGACCCAGTACTTC. Translation: CASSLIGQEETQYF.

As for this clonotype: At one of its ends the junction is not consistent with the germline gene, which may arise from a read error. The rearrangement joins TRBV11-2 to TRBJ2-1; TRBD2 might be the D (5 bases). This CDR3 contains 17 residues. Germline CDR1 SGHAT, CDR2 FQNNGV. The CDR3 nucleotides are TGCGCCAGCAGCCAAGTCTTACTAGGGAGTATTACTGATGAGCAGTTCTTC. This gives the protein CASSQVLLGSITDEQFF.

This clonotype was detected ten times or more. This chain connects TRBV6-5 to TRBJ2-1, with no clear D. Trimming stripped 2 bases from V and 6 bases from J, with 17 bases between. The CDR3 length is 16 residues. The germline V gene has CDR1 MNHEY and CDR2 SVGAGI. The CDR3 DNA follows: TGTGCCAGCAGTTACGGGGTGGTACAGCCACTCAATGAGCAGTTCTTC. As protein: CASSYGVVQPLNEQFF.

This clonotype occurred many times. The chain is built from TRBV30 and TRBJ1-5; 9 positions match TRBD1. Germline V gene sequence: CDR1 GTSNPN, CDR2 SVGIG (reference sequence). CDR3 length: 13 amino acids. The trim removed 4 bases at V and 6 bases at J, leaving 4 bases unmatched. This CDR3 reads CAWKGQGGQPQHF. DNA of the CDR3: TGTGCCTGGAAGGGACAGGGAGGTCAGCCCCAGCATTTT.

V gene TRBV4-1 combines with J gene TRBJ1-4; D is ambiguous. V lost 4 bases to trimming and J lost 14 bases, with 26 bases between them. Germline-derived CDR1 and CDR2 are MGHRA and YSYEKL. CDR3 length: 16 amino acids. In DNA form, the CDR3 reads TGCGCCAGCAGCCCTCTCCTAAACAAACTTCATATTTATCTGTTTTTT. Translation gives CASSPLLNKLHIYLFF.

The J gene is TRBJ1-1, the V gene TRBV11-2; D gene uncertain. Germline assignment: CDR1 SGHAT and CDR2 FQNNGV. There are 14 residues in the CDR3. V was pared by 0 bases and J by 1 base, with 6 bases between. The CDR3, as DNA: TGTGCCAGCAGCTTAGATCCCTGGAACACTGAAGCTTTCTTT. The encoded protein is CASSLDPWNTEAFF.

This clonotype was counted many times. CDR3 protein: CASSELGAGGGYEQFF. The CDR3 DNA follows: TGTGCCAGCAGTGAATTGGGAGCGGGAGGAGGGTATGAGCAGTTCTTC. The V and J genes are TRBV25-1 and TRBJ2-1; 9 positions agree with TRBD2. This CDR3 spans 16 amino acids. Germline values: CDR1 MGHDK, CDR2 SYGVNS. V lost 1 base to trimming and J lost 8 bases; unmatched junction nucleotides: 9.

The V and J genes are TRBV20-1 and TRBJ2-3, with no clear D. Germline CDR1 DFQATT, CDR2 SNEGSKA (reference sequence). With 6 bases removed from V and 6 bases from J, the gap between germline ends came to 25 bases. This CDR3 has 16 residues. DNA for the CDR3: TGCAGTGCGAGGACCTCGGGCCCTGACCTGTGGGATACGCAGTATTTT. Translating it yields CSARTSGPDLWDTQYF.

This clonotype appeared many times. J is TRBJ1-3 and V is TRBV2; D ambiguous. CDR3 length: 13 residues. V dropped 6 bases and J dropped 4 bases, with 10 bases sitting between them. The V gene's germline CDR1 is SNHLY and CDR2 FYNNEI. CDR3 region: CASSAPRGNTIYF. The CDR3 region has the DNA TGTGCCAGCAGCGCCCCTCGGGGAAACACCATATATTTT.

The J gene is TRBJ2-1, the V gene TRBV7-3; 7 bases match TRBD2. After removal of 1 base from V and 7 bases from J, the junction contained 13 bases not matched to a gene. Germline CDR1 reads SGHTA; CDR2 reads FQGTGA. This CDR3 contains 17 residues. Here the CDR3 DNA reads TGTGCCAGCAGCTTAAAGTCGGCGGGAGCCATCGTGAATGAGCAGTTCTTC. This sequence encodes CASSLKSAGAIVNEQFF.

This chain uses TRBV4-1 with TRBJ1-3, with 8 nucleotides matching TRBD1. The CDR3 covers 20 residues. J lost 0 bases, V lost 4 bases, and 17 bases had no gene match. The germline CDR1 and CDR2 sequences are MGHRA and YSYEKL. CDR3 in DNA: TGCGCCAGCAGCCGCAGGGCGTTAATGGACAGGGTATTCTCTGGAAACACCATATATTTT. This translates into CASSRRALMDRVFSGNTIYF.

In its sample, this clonotype was seen many times. The V call is TRBV19, the J call TRBJ2-1; 8 bases line up with TRBD2. There are 14 residues in the CDR3. Trimming took 6 bases from V and 6 from J; bases not matched to a gene: 7. Germline V gene data show CDR1 as LNHDA and CDR2 as SQIVND (reference sequence). CDR3 protein: CASRRAGDGNEQFF. In nucleotides, the CDR3 is TGTGCCAGTAGGAGAGCGGGAGATGGCAATGAGCAGTTCTTC.

This clonotype occurred many times. The chain uses TRBV27 and TRBJ1-4; a possible D gene is TRBD1 (6 bases). The CDR3 is 19 amino acids. The ends were cut back, 2 bases at V and 9 bases at J, with 28 bases in the middle. Germline CDR1 MNHEY, CDR2 SMNVEV (reference sequence). In nucleotides, the CDR3 is TGTGCCAGCAGTTTAGGGATCGGGAGGGATGGGGGGCAAACGAAAAAACTGTTTTTT. Translated: CASSLGIGRDGGQTKKLFF.

Ten or more counts support this clonotype. The genes are TRBV7-9 and TRBJ2-3; 8 positions agree with TRBD2. This CDR3 spans 14 amino acids. Germline V CDR1 and CDR2: SEHNR, FQNEAQ (reference sequence). V trimming: 6 bases; J trimming: 0 bases; junction bases outside the gene matches: 2. Here the CDR3 DNA reads TGTGCCAGCAGAACGGGAGGGAGCACAGATACGCAGTATTTT. Its translation is CASRTGGSTDTQYF.

The chain carries TRBV6-1 and TRBJ1-1; D is uncertain. Germline CDR1 reads MNHNS; CDR2 reads SASEGT. The V end was cut by 3 bases, the J end by 5 bases, with 10 bases between. The CDR3 contains 13 residues. The CDR3 nucleotides read TGTGCCAGCAGTGAGTACGATGCGACTGAAGCTTTCTTT. It codes for CASSEYDATEAFF.

This clonotype was seen a handful of times. The V and J genes are TRBV6-1 and TRBJ1-3; TRBD1 agrees at 8 bases. The CDR3 has 15 amino acids. The trim removed 5 bases at V and 8 bases at J, leaving 11 bases unmatched. Germline V gives CDR1 MNHNS, CDR2 SASEGT. This CDR3 is CASSSFGQGTDTIYF. For the CDR3, the DNA is TGTGCCAGCAGTTCGTTCGGACAGGGAACGGACACCATATATTTT.

Concerning this clonotype: Since a much larger clone is just one base distant, this may be a read error. V usage is TRBV3-1 and J usage is TRBJ2-1; D unresolved. The CDR3 is made up of 14 amino acids. Looked up from germline, CDR1 is LGHDT and CDR2 is YNNKEL (reference sequence). Trimming left V 3 bases short and J 6 bases short, with 12 bases between. Here the CDR3 reads CASSHLPAPNEQFF. DNA of the CDR3: TGTGCCAGCAGCCATCTACCAGCCCCCAATGAGCAGTTCTTC.

This clonotype has ten or more counts. The V call is TRBV12-3 or TRBV12-4, the J call TRBJ1-5; possibly TRBD1 for D (5 bases). This CDR3 contains 13 residues. Trimming took off 6 bases at V and 4 bases at J, with 10 bases between the two ends. This CDR3 reads CASSRQTNQPQHF. In DNA form, the CDR3 reads TGTGCCAGCAGCAGACAGACAAATCAGCCCCAGCATTTT.

This clonotype was counted many times. J is TRBJ1-2 and V is TRBV5-1; weak D call: TRBD1 (5 bases). Germline CDR1 reads SGHRS; CDR2 reads YFSETQ. The CDR3 runs to 13 residues. V gave up 3 bases and J gave up 6 bases, with 12 bases separating them. The chain's CDR3 is CASSSQGEHGYTF. DNA for the CDR3: TGCGCCAGCAGCTCGCAGGGAGAGCATGGCTACACCTTC. The complete variable domain, with remaining parts taken from reference TRBV5-1 and TRBJ1-2, reads KAGVTQTPRYLIKTRGQQVTLSCSPISGHRSVSWYQQTPGQGLQFLFEYFSETQRNKGNFPGRFSGRQFSNSRSEMNVSTLELGDSALYLCASSSQGEHGYTFGSGTRLTVV.

Ten or more counts support this clonotype. This chain uses TRBV19 with TRBJ2-7; tentatively, D is TRBD2 (6 bases). Germline CDR1 and CDR2: LNHDA and SQIVND (reference sequence). The V end was cut by 5 bases, the J end by 3 bases, with 20 bases between. The CDR3 runs to 16 residues. The CDR3 sequence is CASSPAGDGGLYEQYV. The CDR3 DNA sequence: TGTGCCAGTAGTCCGGCTGGGGACGGGGGACTCTACGAGCAGTACGTC.